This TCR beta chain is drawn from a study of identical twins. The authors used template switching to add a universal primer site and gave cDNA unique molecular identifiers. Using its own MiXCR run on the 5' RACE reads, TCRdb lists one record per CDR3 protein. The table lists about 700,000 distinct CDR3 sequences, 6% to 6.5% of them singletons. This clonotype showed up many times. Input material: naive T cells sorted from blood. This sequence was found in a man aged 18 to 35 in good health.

CDR3 DNA sequence: TGTGCCAGCGGTGAGGGACGGCAGCCCCAGCATTTT. Translated: CASGEGRQPQHF. The rearrangement links TRBV6-2 or TRBV6-3 to TRBJ1-5; tentative D call: TRBD1 (5 bases). The V gene's germline CDR1 is MNHEY and CDR2 SVGEGT. This CDR3 spans 12 amino acids. The V and J ends lost 8 bases and 7 bases respectively, with 12 bases between them.